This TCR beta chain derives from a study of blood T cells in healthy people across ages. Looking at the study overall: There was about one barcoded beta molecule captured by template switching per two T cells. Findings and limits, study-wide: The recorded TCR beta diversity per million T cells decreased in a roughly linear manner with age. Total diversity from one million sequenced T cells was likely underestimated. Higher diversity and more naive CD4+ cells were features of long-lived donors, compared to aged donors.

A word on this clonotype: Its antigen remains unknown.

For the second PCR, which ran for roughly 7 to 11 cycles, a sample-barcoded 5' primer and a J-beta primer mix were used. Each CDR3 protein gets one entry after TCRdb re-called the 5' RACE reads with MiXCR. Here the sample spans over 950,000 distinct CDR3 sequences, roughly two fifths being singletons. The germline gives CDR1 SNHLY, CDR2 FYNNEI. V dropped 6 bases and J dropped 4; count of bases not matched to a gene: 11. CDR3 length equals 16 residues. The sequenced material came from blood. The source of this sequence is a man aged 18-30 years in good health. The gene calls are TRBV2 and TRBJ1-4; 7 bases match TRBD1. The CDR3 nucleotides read TGTGCCAGCAGCAAATGGGACAGTCTCTATAATGAAAAACTGTTTTTT. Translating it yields CASSKWDSLYNEKLFF.